A single sample is the source of the 20 T cell receptor beta chains below, sequenced in a study of response to subunit inactivated influenza vaccine listed by TCRdb under 2018. The library was generated by RT-PCR. The sequencer listed for this sample is Illumina HiSeq 2500. The public reads were reprocessed in TCRdb via fastp at Q25 and MiXCR, keeping in-frame beta chains. When rows share a CDR3 protein, they turn into one entry using the most common DNA and genes. The sample table contains about 540,000 distinct CDR3 sequences; only one count was recorded for under 25% of them. 2.5% to 3% of the sample is in the top ten clones. The same data also went into a second study, on T cells expressing NK-cell markers. From that second study: 5'RACE template switching, by which a universal primer site and unique molecular identifiers were added, was used to make TCR beta cDNA libraries.

Specimen: CD4+ T cells sorted from PBMCs, collected about 13 days after vaccination. The source of these receptors is a man between 50 and 59 years old who received an inactivated influenza vaccine. Donor details come from another sample of the same person, matched by shared clones.

The chain joins TRBV4-1 to TRBJ2-7, with D tentatively TRBD1 (6 bases). The CDR3 has 17 residues. Trimming left V 0 bases short and J 6 bases short, with 21 bases between. Germline lookup yields CDR1 MGHRA and CDR2 YSYEKL. The CDR3 reads CASSQERSRNPRGEQYF. The CDR3 nucleotides are TGCGCCAGCAGCCAAGAAAGGTCCCGCAATCCCAGGGGCGAGCAGTACTTC.

This clonotype was found many times. The genes are TRBV7-8 and TRBJ2-1, with 11 nucleotides matching TRBD2. CDR1 and CDR2 from the germline V gene are SGHVS and FQNEAQ. V shed 7 bases, J shed 4 bases, and the junction held 27 bases outside the gene matches. The CDR3 length is 22 residues. This chain's CDR3 is CASTDRLAGGPTFSPEYNEQFF. The CDR3 coding sequence is TGTGCCAGCACAGATCGGCTAGCGGGAGGTCCTACCTTCTCCCCTGAATACAATGAGCAGTTCTTC.

This clonotype came up a few times. The V and J genes are TRBV15 and TRBJ2-7, with D tentatively TRBD2 (6 bases). Between the trimmed V and J ends, which lost 0 bases and 3 bases, there was a span of 9 bases. CDR1 is LNHNV, CDR2 YYDKDF, per germline (reference sequence). The CDR3 contains 14 residues. The CDR3 sequence: CATSREEGNYEQYF. CDR3 DNA: TGTGCCACCAGCAGAGAGGAGGGCAACTACGAGCAGTACTTC.

The chain carries TRBV7-2 and TRBJ2-1; D is perhaps TRBD2 (6 bases). The CDR3 totals 15 residues. V was pared by 5 bases and J by 6 bases, with 17 bases between. The germline CDR1 and CDR2 sequences are SGHTA and FQGNSA. Written as DNA, the CDR3 is TGTGCCAGCAGCCCTTGGGGGAGGCGGGGCAATGAGCAGTTCTTC. Translated: CASSPWGRRGNEQFF. The whole variable domain, remainder taken from reference TRBV7-2 and TRBJ2-1, is GAGVSQSPSNKVTEKGKDVELRCDPISGHTALYWYRQSLGQGLEFLIYFQGNSAPDKSGLPSDRFSAERTGGSVSTLTIQRTQQEDSAVYLCASSPWGRRGNEQFFGPGTRLTVL.

This clonotype was seen only a few times. The chain couples TRBV20-1 to TRBJ1-5, with unresolved D. The germline gives CDR1 DFQATT, CDR2 SNEGSKA (reference sequence). Trimming stripped 2 bases from V and 2 bases from J, with 7 bases between. The CDR3 covers 13 residues. CDR3 sequence reads: CSARRGGNQPQHF. As DNA, the CDR3 is TGCAGTGCTAGAAGAGGCGGCAATCAGCCCCAGCATTTT.

This chain uses TRBV2 with TRBJ2-5, with D possibly matching TRBD1 (7 bases). The germline V and J ends were trimmed by 11 bases and 3 bases, with 13 bases remaining between them. Germline CDR1 SNHLY, CDR2 FYNNEI. This CDR3 comprises 12 residues. The CDR3 region has the DNA TGTGCCTTTCAGGGGGGAGAAGAGACCCAGTACTTC. This translates into CAFQGGEETQYF.

This clonotype appeared a single time. The chain joins TRBV14 to TRBJ2-7, with 8 bases aligning to TRBD2. The CDR3 covers 14 residues. Germline CDR1 SGHDN, CDR2 FVKESK. V dropped 5 bases and J dropped 3; count of bases not matched to a gene: 6. CDR3 DNA sequence: TGTGCCAGCAGCAAACGGGGGGGCTTCTACGAGCAGTACTTC. This sequence encodes CASSKRGGFYEQYF. The full variable domain, completed using reference TRBV14 and TRBJ2-7, is EAGVTQFPSHSVIEKGQTVTLRCDPISGHDNLYWYRRVMGKEIKFLLHFVKESKQDESGMPNNRFLAERTGGTYSTLKVQPAELEDSGVYFCASSKRGGFYEQYFGPGTRLTVT.

This chain connects TRBV5-5 to TRBJ2-7; D not certain. The CDR3 contains 16 residues. The germline V gene encodes CDR1 SGHKS and CDR2 YYEKEE (reference sequence). V was trimmed by 0 bases and J by 0 bases, leaving 13 bases between them. CDR3: CASSLGATTSSYEQYF. Here the CDR3 DNA reads TGTGCCAGCAGCTTGGGAGCTACCACCTCCTCCTACGAGCAGTACTTC. Based on the CDR3 plus reference TRBV5-5 and TRBJ2-7, the full variable domain is DAGVTQSPTHLIKTRGQQVTLRCSPISGHKSVSWYQQVLGQGPQFIFQYYEKEERGRGNFPDRFSARQFPNYSSELNVNALLLGDSALYLCASSLGATTSSYEQYFGPGTRLTVT.

This clonotype was seen only a few times. V is TRBV7-2 and J is TRBJ2-1, with 12 nucleotides matching TRBD2. Germline CDR1 reads SGHTA; CDR2 reads FQGNSA. V trimming: 2 bases; J trimming: 4 bases; junction bases outside the gene matches: 3. The CDR3 is made up of 16 amino acids. CDR3 nucleotide sequence: TGTGCCAGCAGCTTATTTCTAGCGGGGGGGTACAATGAGCAGTTCTTC. Translating it yields CASSLFLAGGYNEQFF. Variable domain in full (rest from reference TRBV7-2 and TRBJ2-1): GAGVSQSPSNKVTEKGKDVELRCDPISGHTALYWYRQSLGQGLEFLIYFQGNSAPDKSGLPSDRFSAERTGGSVSTLTIQRTQQEDSAVYLCASSLFLAGGYNEQFFGPGTRLTVL.

V is TRBV12-3 or TRBV12-4 and J is TRBJ1-1, with 7 bases identical to TRBD1. With 5 bases clipped from V and 0 bases from J, the junction kept 6 bases outside the gene matches. The CDR3 covers 15 residues. The CDR3 DNA is TGTGCCAGCAGTAGGGCAGGGGGAATGAACACTGAAGCTTTCTTT. Its protein is CASSRAGGMNTEAFF.

The V and J genes are TRBV5-6 and TRBJ1-6, with D tentatively TRBD1 (5 bases). Trimming took 2 bases from V and 8 from J, leaving 11 bases between them. The germline CDR1 and CDR2 sequences are SGHDT and YYEEEE. CDR3 length: 14 amino acids. CDR3 protein: CASSFPGTYSPLHF. The CDR3 DNA is TGTGCCAGCAGCTTTCCCGGGACCTATTCACCCCTCCACTTT.

This chain links TRBV20-1 with TRBJ2-2; TRBD1 matches at 7 bases. The J segment lost 7 bases and the V segment lost 6 bases, leaving 5 bases of the junction unmatched. Germline V CDR1 and CDR2: DFQATT, SNEGSKA (reference sequence). This CDR3 is 12 amino acids long. For the CDR3, the DNA is TGCAGTGCCCTAGGGGGCTACGGGGAGCTGTTTTTT. Translating gives CSALGGYGELFF.

This clonotype turned up a few times. The chain is built from TRBV10-3 and TRBJ1-2; D is ambiguous. This CDR3 contains 14 residues. The ends were cut back, 3 bases at V and 4 bases at J, with 12 bases in the middle. Germline V lookup: CDR1 ENHRY, CDR2 SYGVKD. The CDR3 DNA follows: TGTGCCATCAGTGAAGGTCAACAGATCTATGGCTACACCTTC. Protein product: CAISEGQQIYGYTF.

The chain carries TRBV20-1 and TRBJ2-6; D unresolved. Germline V lookup: CDR1 DFQATT, CDR2 SNEGSKA (reference sequence). Trimming stripped 3 bases from V and 0 bases from J, with 6 bases between. This CDR3 comprises 14 residues. The CDR3 nucleotides read TGCAGTGCTAGTCGGCCCTCTGGGGCCAACGTCCTGACTTTC. Amino acid sequence: CSASRPSGANVLTF.

This chain links TRBV7-2 with TRBJ2-1; 7 bases fit TRBD2. In germline, CDR1 is SGHTA, CDR2 FQGNSA. The CDR3 runs to 14 residues. Germline trimming cut 4 bases from V and 9 bases from J; bases unmatched to any gene: 9. The DNA for the CDR3 is TGTGCCAGCAGCTCGCGATCCAGGGAGGGTGAGCAGTTCTTC. Its protein is CASSSRSREGEQFF.

The chain recombines TRBV6-5 with TRBJ1-3, with TRBD1 matching 9 bases. V lost 0 bases, J lost 0 bases, and 6 bases stayed unmatched. From germline, CDR1 is MNHEY and CDR2 SVGAGI. This CDR3 is 18 amino acids long. The CDR3 protein is CASSYSPTGGVSGNTIYF. DNA for the CDR3: TGTGCCAGCAGTTACTCGCCGACAGGGGGGGTCTCTGGAAACACCATATATTTT.

This clonotype was seen more than once but under ten times. This rearrangement joins TRBV5-5 to TRBJ2-7; D is uncertain. Between the trimmed V and J ends, which lost 4 bases and 3 bases, there was a span of 11 bases. CDR1 and CDR2 from the germline V gene are SGHKS and YYEKEE (reference sequence). There are 13 residues in the CDR3. The CDR3 is CASSRTADYEQYF. CDR3 nucleotides: TGTGCCAGCAGCCGGACGGCAGACTACGAGCAGTACTTC.

This clonotype was detected ten times or more. The V call is TRBV12-3 or TRBV12-4, the J call TRBJ2-2; the D gene is possibly TRBD2 (6 bases). Trimming took off 2 bases at V and 1 base at J, with 14 bases between the two ends. The CDR3 runs to 17 residues. The DNA for the CDR3 is TGTGCCAGCAGTTTAAGAGTACTAGCTGGGAACACCGGGGAGCTGTTTTTT. Amino acid sequence: CASSLRVLAGNTGELFF.

The chain recombines TRBV7-2 with TRBJ2-3; the D is unclear. The CDR3 sequence is 13 residues long. Deletions cut 7 bases from V and 2 bases from J, with 10 bases between. Germline V CDR1 and CDR2: SGHTA, FQGNSA. The CDR3 is CASMVGSTDTQYF. CDR3 nucleotides: TGTGCCAGCATGGTGGGATCCACAGATACGCAGTATTTT.

This clonotype was counted only a few times. The chain recombines TRBV28 with TRBJ2-3, with D possibly being TRBD1 or TRBD2 (6 bases each). Trimming took 6 bases from V and 6 from J, leaving 22 bases between them. This CDR3 is built from 16 residues. Per germline, CDR1 MDHEN and CDR2 SYDVKM. The CDR3 DNA reads as TGTGCCAGCAGCCTCGGTAGGGGGGCCCGTGTGGATACGCAGTATTTT. This sequence encodes CASSLGRGARVDTQYF.